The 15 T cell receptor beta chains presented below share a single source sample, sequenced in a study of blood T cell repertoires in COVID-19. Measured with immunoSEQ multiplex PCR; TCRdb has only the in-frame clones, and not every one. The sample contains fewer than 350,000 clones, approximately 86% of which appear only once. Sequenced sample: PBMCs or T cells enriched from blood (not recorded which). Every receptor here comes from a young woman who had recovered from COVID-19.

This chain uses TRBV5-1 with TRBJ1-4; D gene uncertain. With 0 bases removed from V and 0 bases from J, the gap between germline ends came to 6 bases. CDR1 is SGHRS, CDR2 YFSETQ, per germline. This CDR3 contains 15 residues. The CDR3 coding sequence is TGCGCCAGCAGCTTGGGTCCGGCAACTAATGAAAAACTGTTTTTT. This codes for CASSLGPATNEKLFF. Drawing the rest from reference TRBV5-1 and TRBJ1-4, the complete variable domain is KAGVTQTPRYLIKTRGQQVTLSCSPISGHRSVSWYQQTPGQGLQFLFEYFSETQRNKGNFPGRFSGRQFSNSRSEMNVSTLELGDSALYLCASSLGPATNEKLFFGSGTQLSVL.

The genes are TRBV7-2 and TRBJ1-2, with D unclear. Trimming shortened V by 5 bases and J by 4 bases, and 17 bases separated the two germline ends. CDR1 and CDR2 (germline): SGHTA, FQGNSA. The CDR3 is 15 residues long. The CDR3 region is CASSPGAAGRYGYTF. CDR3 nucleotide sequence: TGTGCCAGCAGCCCCGGCGCAGCGGGTCGCTATGGCTACACCTTC.

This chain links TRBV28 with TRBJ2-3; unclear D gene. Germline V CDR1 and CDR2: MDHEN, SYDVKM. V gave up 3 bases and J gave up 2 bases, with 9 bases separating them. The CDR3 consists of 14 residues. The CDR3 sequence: CASSFTQITDTQYF. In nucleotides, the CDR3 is TGTGCCAGCAGTTTTACGCAGATCACAGATACGCAGTATTTT.

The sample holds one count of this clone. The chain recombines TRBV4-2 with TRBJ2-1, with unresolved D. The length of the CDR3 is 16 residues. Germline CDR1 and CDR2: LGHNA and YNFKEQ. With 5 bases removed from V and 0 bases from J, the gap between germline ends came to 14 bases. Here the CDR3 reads CASSTHSSSSYNEQFF. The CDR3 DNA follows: TGTGCCAGCAGCACCCATAGCTCGAGCTCCTACAATGAGCAGTTCTTC.

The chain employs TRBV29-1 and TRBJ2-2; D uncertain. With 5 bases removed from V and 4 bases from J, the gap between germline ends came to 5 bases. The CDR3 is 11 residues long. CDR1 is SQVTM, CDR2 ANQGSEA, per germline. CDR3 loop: CSVSRTGELFF. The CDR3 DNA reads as TGCAGCGTTAGCCGCACCGGGGAGCTGTTTTTT.

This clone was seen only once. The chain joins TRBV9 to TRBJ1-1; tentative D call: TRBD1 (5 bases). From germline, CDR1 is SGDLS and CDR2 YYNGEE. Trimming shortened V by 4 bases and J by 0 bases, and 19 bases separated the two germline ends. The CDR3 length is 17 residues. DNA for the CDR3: TGTGCCAGCAGCACAATGGGAGGGGCCGGGGTGAACACTGAAGCTTTCTTT. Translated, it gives CASSTMGGAGVNTEAFF. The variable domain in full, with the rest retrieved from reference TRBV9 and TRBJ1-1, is DSGVTQTPKHLITATGQRVTLRCSPRSGDLSVYWYQQSLDQGLQFLIQYYNGEERAKGNILERFSAQQFPDLHSELNLSSLELGDSALYFCASSTMGGAGVNTEAFFGQGTRLTVV.

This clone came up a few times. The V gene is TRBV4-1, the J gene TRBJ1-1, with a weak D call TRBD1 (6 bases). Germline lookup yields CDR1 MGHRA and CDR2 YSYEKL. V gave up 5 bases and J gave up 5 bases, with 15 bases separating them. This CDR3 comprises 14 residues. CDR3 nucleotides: TGCGCCAGCAGCGCTCAGGGGTTAGAAACTGAAGCTTTCTTT. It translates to CASSAQGLETEAFF.

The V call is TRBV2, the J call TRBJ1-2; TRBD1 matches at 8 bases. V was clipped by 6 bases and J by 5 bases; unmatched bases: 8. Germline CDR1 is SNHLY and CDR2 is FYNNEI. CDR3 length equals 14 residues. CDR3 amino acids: CASRGQVSMYGYTF. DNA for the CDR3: TGTGCCAGCAGGGGACAGGTTTCTATGTATGGCTACACCTTC.

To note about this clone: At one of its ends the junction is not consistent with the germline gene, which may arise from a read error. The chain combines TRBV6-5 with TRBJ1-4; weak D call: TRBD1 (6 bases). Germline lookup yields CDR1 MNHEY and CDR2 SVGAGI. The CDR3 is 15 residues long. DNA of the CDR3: TGTGCCAGCAGTGACTCCCTGCGGGGGGGCGAAAAACTGTTTTTT. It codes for CASSDSLRGGEKLFF.

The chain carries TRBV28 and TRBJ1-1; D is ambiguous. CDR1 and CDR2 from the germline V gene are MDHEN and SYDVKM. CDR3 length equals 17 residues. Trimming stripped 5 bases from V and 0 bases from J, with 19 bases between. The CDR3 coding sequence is TGTGCCAGCAGTCTCCCTCATTTAACCTATATGAACACTGAAGCTTTCTTT. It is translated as CASSLPHLTYMNTEAFF.

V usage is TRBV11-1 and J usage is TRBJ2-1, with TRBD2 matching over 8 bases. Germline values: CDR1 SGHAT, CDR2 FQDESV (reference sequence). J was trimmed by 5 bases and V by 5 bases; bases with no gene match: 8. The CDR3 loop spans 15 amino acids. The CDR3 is CASSVYGGAHNEQFF. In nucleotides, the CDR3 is TGTGCCAGCAGCGTCTACGGGGGGGCCCACAATGAGCAGTTCTTC.

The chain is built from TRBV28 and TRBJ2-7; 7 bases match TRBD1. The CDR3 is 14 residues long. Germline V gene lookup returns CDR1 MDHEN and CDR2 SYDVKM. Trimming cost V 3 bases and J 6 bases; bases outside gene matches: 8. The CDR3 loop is CASSFRGTVPEQYF. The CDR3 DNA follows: TGTGCCAGCAGTTTCAGGGGGACAGTTCCCGAGCAGTACTTC.

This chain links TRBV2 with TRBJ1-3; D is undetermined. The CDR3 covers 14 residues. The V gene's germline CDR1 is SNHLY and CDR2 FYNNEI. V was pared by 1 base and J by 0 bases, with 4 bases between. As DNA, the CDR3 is TGTGCCAGCAGTGAAGGCTACTCTGGAAACACCATATATTTT. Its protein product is CASSEGYSGNTIYF.

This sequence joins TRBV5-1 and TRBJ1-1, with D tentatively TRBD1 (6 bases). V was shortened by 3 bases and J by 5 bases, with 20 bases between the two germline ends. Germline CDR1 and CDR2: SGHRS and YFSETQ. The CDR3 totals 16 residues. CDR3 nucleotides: TGCGCCAGCAGCTCGCCGCCCACAGGGAAGTCGACTGAAGCTTTCTTT. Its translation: CASSSPPTGKSTEAFF.

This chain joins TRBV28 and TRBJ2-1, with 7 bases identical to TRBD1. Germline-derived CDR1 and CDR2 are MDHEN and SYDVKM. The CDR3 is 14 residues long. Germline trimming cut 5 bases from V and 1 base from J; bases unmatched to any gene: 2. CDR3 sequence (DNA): TGTGCCAGCAGTAACAGGGGATCCTACAATGAGCAGTTCTTC. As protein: CASSNRGSYNEQFF.